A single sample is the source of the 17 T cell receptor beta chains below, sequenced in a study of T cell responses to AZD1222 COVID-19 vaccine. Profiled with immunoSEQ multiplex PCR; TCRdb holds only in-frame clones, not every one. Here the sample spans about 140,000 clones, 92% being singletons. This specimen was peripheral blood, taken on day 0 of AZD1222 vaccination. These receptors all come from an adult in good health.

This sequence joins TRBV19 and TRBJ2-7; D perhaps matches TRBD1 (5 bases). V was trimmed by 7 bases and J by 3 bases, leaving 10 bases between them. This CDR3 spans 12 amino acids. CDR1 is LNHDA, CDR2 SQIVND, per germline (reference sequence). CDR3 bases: TGTGCCAGTAAGCAGGGCTTCTACGAGCAGTACTTC. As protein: CASKQGFYEQYF. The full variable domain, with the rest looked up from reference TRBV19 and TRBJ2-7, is DGGITQSPKYLFRKEGQNVTLSCEQNLNHDAMYWYRQDPGQGLRLIYYSQIVNDFQKGDIAEGYSVSREKKESFPLTVTSAQKNPTAFYLCASKQGFYEQYFGPGTRLTVT.

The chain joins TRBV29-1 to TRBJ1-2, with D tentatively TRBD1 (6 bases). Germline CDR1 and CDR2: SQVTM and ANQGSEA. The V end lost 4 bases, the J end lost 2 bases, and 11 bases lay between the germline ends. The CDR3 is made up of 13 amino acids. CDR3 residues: CSVVWGRNYGYTF. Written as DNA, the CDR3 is TGCAGCGTTGTTTGGGGGCGCAACTATGGCTACACCTTC.

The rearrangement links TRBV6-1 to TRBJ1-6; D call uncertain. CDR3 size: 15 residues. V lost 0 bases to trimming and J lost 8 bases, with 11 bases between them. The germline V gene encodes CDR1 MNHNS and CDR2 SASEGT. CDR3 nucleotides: TGTGCCAGCAGTGAAGCGTCACAGATTTATTCACCCCTCCACTTT. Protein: CASSEASQIYSPLHF.

CDR3 amino acids: CASSAGTGPVHYGYTF. The DNA for the CDR3 is TGTGCCAGCAGCGCGGGGACAGGCCCCGTACACTATGGCTACACCTTC. J is TRBJ1-2 and V is TRBV9; 8 bases map to TRBD1. CDR3 size: 16 residues. CDR1 is SGDLS and CDR2 is YYNGEE in the germline V gene. J gave up 3 bases and V 3 bases, and 10 bases lay outside the gene matches. The full variable domain, rest sourced from reference TRBV9 and TRBJ1-2, is DSGVTQTPKHLITATGQRVTLRCSPRSGDLSVYWYQQSLDQGLQFLIQYYNGEERAKGNILERFSAQQFPDLHSELNLSSLELGDSALYFCASSAGTGPVHYGYTFGSGTRLTVV.

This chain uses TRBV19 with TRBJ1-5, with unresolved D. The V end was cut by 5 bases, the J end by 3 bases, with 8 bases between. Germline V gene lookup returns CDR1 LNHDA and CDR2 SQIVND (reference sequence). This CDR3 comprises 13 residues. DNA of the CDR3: TGTGCCAGTAGTTGGGCAGTCAATCAGCCCCAGCATTTT. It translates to CASSWAVNQPQHF. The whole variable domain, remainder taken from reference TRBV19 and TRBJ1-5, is DGGITQSPKYLFRKEGQNVTLSCEQNLNHDAMYWYRQDPGQGLRLIYYSQIVNDFQKGDIAEGYSVSREKKESFPLTVTSAQKNPTAFYLCASSWAVNQPQHFGDGTRLSIL.

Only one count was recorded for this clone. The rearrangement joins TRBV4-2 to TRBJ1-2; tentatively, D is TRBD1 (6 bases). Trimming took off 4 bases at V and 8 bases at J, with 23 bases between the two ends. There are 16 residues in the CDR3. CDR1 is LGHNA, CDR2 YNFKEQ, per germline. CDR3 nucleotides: TGTGCCAGCAGCCCCGAGGGGGGGGCAGCCCCCCGGGGCTACACCTTC. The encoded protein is CASSPEGGAAPRGYTF.

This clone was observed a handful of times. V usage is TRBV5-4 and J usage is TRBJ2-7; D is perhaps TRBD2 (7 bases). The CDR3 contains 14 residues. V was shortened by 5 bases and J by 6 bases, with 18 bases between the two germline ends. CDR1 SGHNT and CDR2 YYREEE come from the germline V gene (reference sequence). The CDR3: CASSHLGGPGEQYF. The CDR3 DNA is TGTGCCAGCAGTCACCTGGGGGGGCCGGGCGAGCAGTACTTC.

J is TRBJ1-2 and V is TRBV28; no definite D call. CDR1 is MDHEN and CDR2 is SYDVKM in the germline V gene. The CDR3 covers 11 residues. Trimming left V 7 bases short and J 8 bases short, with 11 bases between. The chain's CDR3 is CASTADAGYTF. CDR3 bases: TGTGCCAGCACCGCGGACGCAGGCTACACCTTC.

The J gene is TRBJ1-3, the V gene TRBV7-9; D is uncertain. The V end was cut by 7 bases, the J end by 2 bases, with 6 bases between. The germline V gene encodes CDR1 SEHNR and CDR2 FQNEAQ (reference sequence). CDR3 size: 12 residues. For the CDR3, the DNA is TGTGCCAGCAACGTGCCTGGAAACACCATATATTTT. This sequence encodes CASNVPGNTIYF.

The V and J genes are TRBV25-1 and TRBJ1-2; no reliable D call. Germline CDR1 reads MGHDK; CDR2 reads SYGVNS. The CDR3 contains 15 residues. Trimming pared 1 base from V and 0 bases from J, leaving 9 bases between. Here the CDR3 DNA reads TGTGCCAGCAGTGAATTTGTCACCACTAACTATGGCTACACCTTC. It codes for CASSEFVTTNYGYTF.

DNA of the CDR3: TGTGCCAGCAGCCAAGATCAAAGGGTGCGAACGGGAGGAGATTACGAGCAGTACTTC. As protein: CASSQDQRVRTGGDYEQYF. This rearrangement joins TRBV4-2 to TRBJ2-7, with 7 bases fitting TRBD2. CDR1 is LGHNA, CDR2 YNFKEQ, per germline. V was clipped by 0 bases and J by 4 bases; unmatched bases: 18. CDR3 length equals 19 residues.

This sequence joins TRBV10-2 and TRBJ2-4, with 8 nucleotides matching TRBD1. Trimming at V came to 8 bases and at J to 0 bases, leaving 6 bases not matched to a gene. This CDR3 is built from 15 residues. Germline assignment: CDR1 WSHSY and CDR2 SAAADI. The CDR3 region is CASVSGGLAKNIQYF. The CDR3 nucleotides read TGCGCCAGCGTTTCAGGGGGCCTAGCCAAAAACATTCAGTACTTC.

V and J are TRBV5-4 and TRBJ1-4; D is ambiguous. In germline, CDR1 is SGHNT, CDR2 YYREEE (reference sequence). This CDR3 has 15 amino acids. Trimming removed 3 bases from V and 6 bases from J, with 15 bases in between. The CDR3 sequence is CASSSGPTYDEKLFF. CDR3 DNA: TGTGCCAGCAGCTCCGGACCGACGTACGATGAAAAACTGTTTTTT.

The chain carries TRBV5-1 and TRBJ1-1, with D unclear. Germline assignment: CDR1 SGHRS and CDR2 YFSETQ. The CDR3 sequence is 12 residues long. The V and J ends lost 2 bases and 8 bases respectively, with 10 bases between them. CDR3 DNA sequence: TGCGCCAGCAGCTTTGGAGGAGTCGAAGCTTTCTTT. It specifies CASSFGGVEAFF.

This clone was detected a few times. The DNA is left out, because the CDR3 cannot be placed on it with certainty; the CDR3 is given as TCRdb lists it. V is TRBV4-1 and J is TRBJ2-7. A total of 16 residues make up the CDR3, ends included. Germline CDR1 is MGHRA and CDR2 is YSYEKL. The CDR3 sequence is CASSHLSTSVPYEQYF.

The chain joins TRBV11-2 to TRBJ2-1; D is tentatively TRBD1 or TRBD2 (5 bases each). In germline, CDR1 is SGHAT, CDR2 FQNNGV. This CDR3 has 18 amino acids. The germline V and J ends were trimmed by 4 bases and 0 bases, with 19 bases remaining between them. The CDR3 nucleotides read TGTGCCAGCAGCTGGAGTACTCGCAAGGGGAGCTCCTACAATGAGCAGTTCTTC. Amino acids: CASSWSTRKGSSYNEQFF.

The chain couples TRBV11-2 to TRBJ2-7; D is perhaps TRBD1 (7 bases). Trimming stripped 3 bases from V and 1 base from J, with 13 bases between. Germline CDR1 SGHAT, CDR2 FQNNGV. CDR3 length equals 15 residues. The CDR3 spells CASSFSGGSSYEQYF. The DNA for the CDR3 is TGTGCCAGCAGCTTCTCAGGGGGGAGTTCCTACGAGCAGTACTTC.